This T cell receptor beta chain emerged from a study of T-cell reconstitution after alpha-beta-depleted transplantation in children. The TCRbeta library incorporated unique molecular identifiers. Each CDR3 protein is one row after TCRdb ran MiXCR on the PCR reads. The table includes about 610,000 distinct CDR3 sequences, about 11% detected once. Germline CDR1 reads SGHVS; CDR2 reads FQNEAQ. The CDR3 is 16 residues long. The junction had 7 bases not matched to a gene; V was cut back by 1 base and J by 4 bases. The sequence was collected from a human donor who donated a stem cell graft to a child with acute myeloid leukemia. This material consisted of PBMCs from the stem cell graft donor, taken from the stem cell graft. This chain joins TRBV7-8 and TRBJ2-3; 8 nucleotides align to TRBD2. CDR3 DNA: TGTGCCAGCAGCTTAGACCTAGCGGGCGGGGCAGATACGCAGTATTTT. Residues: CASSLDLAGGADTQYF. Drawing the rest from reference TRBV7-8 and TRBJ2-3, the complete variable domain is GAGVSQSPRYKVAKRGQDVALRCDPISGHVSLFWYQQALGQGPEFLTYFQNEAQLDKSGLPSDRFFAERPEGSVSTLKIQRTQQEDSAVYLCASSLDLAGGADTQYFGPGTRLTVL.